The 25 T cell receptor beta chains in this list originate from one sample, sequenced in a study of spatial heterogeneity in lung cancer. Time point here: sample taken at primary tumor resection. TCRdb called the 5' RACE reads again in MiXCR, with one record for every CDR3 protein. The table lists about 2,300 distinct CDR3 sequences, about 15% of them singletons. This material consisted of normal lung tissue next to the tumor, taken at surgery. These TCRs come from a male donor with early-stage non-small cell lung cancer.

CDR3 DNA sequence: TGCGCCAGCAGCTTGGTAGGGACCTACGAGCAGTACTTC. It codes for CASSLVGTYEQYF. The chain employs TRBV5-1 and TRBJ2-7; unclear D gene. Germline V gene sequence: CDR1 SGHRS, CDR2 YFSETQ. V was pared by 0 bases and J by 2 bases, with 6 bases between. This CDR3 region has 13 residues.

This clonotype was seen more than once but under ten times. CDR3 region: CASSSRGGADTGELFF. CDR3 coding DNA: TGTGCCAGCAGCTCTCGGGGCGGGGCCGACACCGGGGAGCTGTTTTTT. The V and J genes are TRBV5-5 and TRBJ2-2; maybe TRBD2 (6 bases). Trimming shortened V by 3 bases and J by 3 bases, and 15 bases separated the two germline ends. CDR1 SGHKS and CDR2 YYEKEE come from the germline V gene (reference sequence). The CDR3 has 16 amino acids. Filled out from reference TRBV5-5 and TRBJ2-2, the complete variable domain reads DAGVTQSPTHLIKTRGQQVTLRCSPISGHKSVSWYQQVLGQGPQFIFQYYEKEERGRGNFPDRFSARQFPNYSSELNVNALLLGDSALYLCASSSRGGADTGELFFGEGSRLTVL.

This clonotype was recorded at least ten times. The rearrangement joins TRBV20-1 to TRBJ2-7; the match to TRBD2 covers 13 bases. CDR1 DFQATT and CDR2 SNEGSKA come from the germline V gene (reference sequence). The CDR3 contains 15 residues. Unmatched junction bases numbered 5, after V lost 3 bases and J lost 3 bases. This CDR3 reads CSARVRTSGSYEQYF. CDR3 coding DNA: TGCAGTGCTAGGGTTAGGACTAGCGGGAGCTACGAGCAGTACTTC.

This chain joins TRBV18 and TRBJ1-6; no clear D gene. V was shortened by 3 bases and J by 7 bases, with 16 bases between the two germline ends. This CDR3 comprises 16 residues. Germline V gives CDR1 KGHSH, CDR2 LQKENI. The chain's CDR3 is CASSPPGKGRNSPLHF. CDR3 nucleotides: TGTGCCAGCTCACCTCCCGGGAAGGGAAGAAATTCACCCCTCCACTTT.

By share, this clonotype ranks as medium-sized (0.01 to 0.1%). The V and J genes are TRBV7-9 and TRBJ2-6; a weak D match, TRBD2 (5 bases). The V gene's germline CDR1 is SEHNR and CDR2 FQNEAQ (reference sequence). The CDR3 runs to 16 residues. V was shortened by 1 base and J by 1 base, with 8 bases between the two germline ends. The DNA of the CDR3 is TGTGCCAGCAGCTTAGGCGGAGGTTCTGGGGCCAACGTCCTGACTTTC. As protein: CASSLGGGSGANVLTF.

In its sample, this clonotype ranks as medium-sized. The J gene is TRBJ2-1, the V gene TRBV18; D perhaps matches TRBD1 (6 bases). This CDR3 spans 13 amino acids. Germline V gene sequence: CDR1 KGHSH, CDR2 LQKENI. The ends were cut back, 2 bases at V and 4 bases at J, with 6 bases in the middle. Here the CDR3 reads CASSPTGYNEQFF. The CDR3 DNA reads TGTGCCAGCTCACCAACAGGGTACAATGAGCAGTTCTTC.

This chain connects TRBV20-1 to TRBJ2-3, with D tentatively TRBD1 (6 bases). Trimming left V 2 bases short and J 6 bases short, with 6 bases between. CDR1 is DFQATT, CDR2 SNEGSKA, per germline (reference sequence). The CDR3 contains 11 residues. This chain's CDR3 is CSARQGDTQYF. The CDR3 nucleotides read TGCAGTGCTAGACAGGGGGATACGCAGTATTTT.

This clonotype is medium-sized within its sample. The V and J genes are TRBV5-5 and TRBJ2-7; D may be TRBD1 (5 bases). CDR1 SGHKS and CDR2 YYEKEE come from the germline V gene (reference sequence). The CDR3 has 13 amino acids. V lost 4 bases and J 6 bases, leaving 14 bases between the germline ends. CDR3 sequence: CASSQDKKREQYF. The CDR3 DNA reads as TGTGCCAGCAGCCAGGACAAGAAACGCGAGCAGTACTTC.

This clonotype is termed medium-sized. The chain recombines TRBV25-1 with TRBJ2-2, with TRBD2 matching over 11 bases. CDR1 and CDR2 from the germline V gene are MGHDK and SYGVNS. V lost 3 bases and J lost 5; bases outside the gene matches: 2. The CDR3 contains 15 residues. CDR3 amino acids: CASSEGLADTGELFF. As DNA, the CDR3 is TGTGCCAGCAGTGAGGGACTAGCGGATACCGGGGAGCTGTTTTTT.

In its sample, this clonotype is large. J is TRBJ2-1 and V is TRBV2, with a tentative D call TRBD1 (5 bases). The germline V gene has CDR1 SNHLY and CDR2 FYNNEI. V lost 8 bases and J 1 base, leaving 18 bases between the germline ends. CDR3 size: 16 residues. The CDR3 spells CASWASGQISYNEQFF. In DNA, the CDR3 is TGTGCCAGCTGGGCTTCAGGGCAGATTTCCTACAATGAGCAGTTCTTC.

By share, this clonotype ranks as large. The chain couples TRBV12-3 or TRBV12-4 to TRBJ2-7; the D gene is possibly TRBD1 (6 bases). V lost 4 bases, J lost 2 bases, and 12 bases lay in between. The CDR3 spans 14 residues. Written as DNA, the CDR3 is TGTGCCAGCAGTTCCAACAGGGTACCCTACGAGCAGTACTTC. Translated: CASSSNRVPYEQYF.

V and J are TRBV6-5 and TRBJ1-1; 9 nucleotides align to TRBD1. This CDR3 is built from 14 residues. V shed 2 bases, J shed 6 bases, and the junction held 4 bases outside the gene matches. Germline CDR1 MNHEY, CDR2 SVGAGI. The CDR3 spells CASSYGTGYAEAFF. CDR3 nucleotide sequence: TGTGCCAGCAGTTACGGGACAGGGTATGCTGAAGCTTTCTTT.

By share, this clonotype ranks as medium-sized (0.01 to 0.1%). The chain carries TRBV7-3 and TRBJ2-2; 7 bases line up with TRBD2. The CDR3 covers 15 residues. Trimming at V came to 5 bases and at J to 3 bases, leaving 6 bases not matched to a gene. Germline CDR1 SGHTA, CDR2 FQGTGA. This CDR3 is CASSPAGRDTGELFF. The CDR3 DNA reads as TGTGCCAGCAGCCCCGCGGGGAGGGACACCGGGGAGCTGTTTTTT.

At least ten counts were recorded for this clonotype. The chain links TRBV3-1 to TRBJ2-7; tentatively, D is TRBD1 (6 bases). With 7 bases removed from V and 7 bases from J, the gap between germline ends came to 11 bases. There are 11 residues in the CDR3. Germline V gene sequence: CDR1 LGHDT, CDR2 YNNKEL (reference sequence). CDR3 region: CASTLGGEQYF. In DNA form, the CDR3 reads TGTGCCAGCACCCTAGGGGGAGAGCAGTACTTC.

In its sample, this clonotype is medium-sized. CDR3 bases: TGTGCCAGCAGCCAAGGAGGGCAGGGTCGGTTTGAGCAGTTCTTC. Residues: CASSQGGQGRFEQFF. The rearrangement links TRBV4-2 to TRBJ2-1, with D perhaps given as TRBD1 or TRBD2 (5 bases each). Per germline, CDR1 LGHNA and CDR2 YNFKEQ. The CDR3 runs to 15 residues. Trimming removed 1 base at V and 9 bases at J, with 16 bases between.

The sample holds many counts of this clonotype. The CDR3 region is CASIRLPGQGSNEQFF. CDR3 nucleotides: TGTGCCAGCATCCGCCTGCCGGGACAGGGCTCCAATGAGCAGTTCTTC. The chain combines TRBV28 with TRBJ2-1, with TRBD1 matching 9 bases. Germline assignment: CDR1 MDHEN and CDR2 SYDVKM. This CDR3 region has 16 residues. V dropped 7 bases and J dropped 6; count of bases not matched to a gene: 13.

The gene calls are TRBV5-1 and TRBJ2-3, with TRBD2 identical over 12 bases. Per the germline V gene, CDR1 is SGHRS and CDR2 is YFSETQ. Unmatched junction bases numbered 4, after V lost 2 bases and J lost 3 bases. The CDR3 runs 16 residues. CDR3 residues: CASSLGLAGRTDTQYF. The CDR3 nucleotides read TGCGCCAGCAGCTTAGGACTAGCGGGACGGACAGATACGCAGTATTTT.

This clonotype showed up just a few times. The chain links TRBV29-1 to TRBJ2-1; TRBD1 is a possible D gene (6 bases). The germline V and J ends were trimmed by 3 bases and 9 bases, with 12 bases remaining between them. Germline CDR1 is SQVTM and CDR2 is ANQGSEA. The CDR3 has 12 residues. The CDR3 DNA reads TGCAGCGTTGAGGTACAGGGCGGTGAGCAGTTCTTC. Translating gives CSVEVQGGEQFF.

CDR3 DNA: TGTGCAAGTCGCCCTGGACGATTATCACCCCTCCACTTT. This gives the protein CASRPGRLSPLHF. The rearrangement uses TRBV12-2 and TRBJ1-6. TRBV12-2 is listed as a pseudogene. This CDR3 is 13 amino acids long.

This chain connects TRBV2 to TRBJ1-2; D call uncertain. Germline CDR1 is SNHLY and CDR2 is FYNNEI. This CDR3 is built from 13 residues. Trimming took off 3 bases at V and 1 base at J, with 6 bases between the two ends. The CDR3 DNA reads as TGTGCCAGCAGTGAGCCATATAACTATGGCTACACCTTC. This translates into CASSEPYNYGYTF.

Within the sample, this clonotype is medium-sized (0.01 to 0.1%). The chain couples TRBV20-1 to TRBJ2-5, with TRBD2 identical over 7 bases. The trim removed 3 bases at V and 7 bases at J, leaving 14 bases unmatched. CDR1 is DFQATT and CDR2 is SNEGSKA in the germline V gene (reference sequence). The CDR3 sequence is 15 residues long. The CDR3 here is CSARPGVAGEGTQYF. As DNA, the CDR3 is TGCAGTGCTAGGCCCGGGGTAGCGGGCGAGGGGACCCAGTACTTC.

By sample share, this clonotype is medium-sized. The CDR3, as DNA: TGTGCCAGCAAACAAGCGGGAGCTTACTACGAGCAGTACTTC. Amino acid sequence: CASKQAGAYYEQYF. This chain connects TRBV6-2 or TRBV6-3 to TRBJ2-7; 8 positions agree with TRBD2. CDR1 is MNHEY, CDR2 SVGEGT, per germline. CDR3 length: 14 amino acids. The junction had 8 bases not matched to a gene; V was cut back by 7 bases and J by 3 bases.

This clonotype is judged medium-sized. The J gene is TRBJ2-1, the V gene TRBV9; 7 bases agree with TRBD2. The CDR3 is 19 amino acids. Germline V gene lookup returns CDR1 SGDLS and CDR2 YYNGEE. V was pared by 3 bases and J by 9 bases, with 24 bases of the junction left unmatched. Written as DNA, the CDR3 is TGTGCCAGCAGCGGACCCTTGGGGGAGGGCCGTCCTAGTCCTGCTGAGCAGTTCTTC. Protein: CASSGPLGEGRPSPAEQFF.

V usage is TRBV3-1 and J usage is TRBJ2-7, with D possibly TRBD2 on 6 matching bases. The germline V gene encodes CDR1 LGHDT and CDR2 YNNKEL (reference sequence). The CDR3 is 12 residues long. V was cut by 2 bases and J by 7 bases, with 9 bases left in between. The CDR3 region has the DNA TGTGCCAGCAGCCAAAACCGGGGGGAGCAGTACTTC. It is translated as CASSQNRGEQYF.

The table lists this clonotype with a few counts. The V and J genes are TRBV28 and TRBJ1-4, with 9 bases lining up with TRBD1. J lost 5 bases, V lost 4 bases, and 5 bases had no gene match. Germline CDR1 is MDHEN and CDR2 is SYDVKM. The CDR3 runs to 15 residues. This CDR3 reads CASSYTGQGNEKLFF. Here the CDR3 DNA reads TGTGCCAGCAGTTACACCGGACAGGGGAATGAAAAACTGTTTTTT.